The entry below describes one TCR beta chain. The CDR3 covers 14 residues. Trimming cost V 5 bases and J 2 bases, with 13 bases left between them. CDR1 is MNHEY and CDR2 is SMNVEV in the germline V gene (reference sequence). The sample originates from a study of blood T cell repertoires in COVID-19. Study background: The origin of the acute and convalescent COVID-19 samples was the United States, Italy and Spain.

In the original workflow: Amplification of reference gene primers provided the estimated nucleated cell counts. The protocol was immunoSEQ multiplex PCR, while the TCRdb copy is restricted to in-frame clones and leaves out a portion. V, J and clone size reflect that table, while D and trimming were determined from the DNA. Here the sample spans roughly 380,000 clones, about 91% being singletons. J is TRBJ2-7 and V is TRBV27; a possible D gene is TRBD2 (6 bases). The specimen sequenced was peripheral blood. The origin of this receptor is a woman aged 40 to 55 with COVID-19, enrolled during active disease. CDR3 region: CASSPGDWAYEQYF. CDR3 sequence (DNA): TGTGCCAGCAGTCCTGGGGACTGGGCCTACGAGCAGTACTTC.